This is a list of T cell receptor beta chains from one sample in a study of Ad26.COV2.S vaccination and SARS-CoV-2 variants. TCRdb's table, derived via immunoSEQ multiplex PCR, lists solely in-frame clones and lacks some. This table has 300,000 to 350,000 clones, around 88% appearing once. This specimen consisted of peripheral blood, obtained in a trial of Ad26.COV2.S vaccine versus placebo. The receptor source for this set is a person aged 18-60 years who received the Ad26.COV2.S COVID-19 vaccine or a placebo. The CDR3 runs from the conserved cysteine through the conserved F or W. D genes are given only for firm matches. Not every row has a clone size; where given, it reads once, few, many or a size class.

>TRBD2|TRBJ2-5|.|TRBV5-1
TGCGCCAGCAGCTTGGCTCGGCTAGCGGGAGTCCAAGAGACCCAGTACTTC
CASSLARLAGVQETQYF
>TRBD2|TRBJ2-5|.|TRBV7-2
TGTGCCAGCAGCTTAGGGCGGGGGGGCCAAGAGACCCAGTACTTC
CASSLGRGGQETQYF
>.|TRBJ1-2|once|TRBV24-1
TGTGCCACCAGTGATTTGCCAGTCTACACCTTC
CATSDLPVYTF
>.|TRBJ1-2|.|TRBV13
TGTGCCAGCAGCTTAGGCAGGGGATACTATGGCTACACCTTC
CASSLGRGYYGYTF
>TRBD2|TRBJ2-3|.|TRBV5-4
TGTGCCAGCAGCCCTCGGACTAGCGTAACAGATACGCAGTATTTT
CASSPRTSVTDTQYF
>.|TRBJ1-1|.|TRBV5-5
TGTGCCAGCAGCTTTCATCTCGGGGGCTTCGACACTGAAGCTTTCTTT
CASSFHLGGFDTEAFF
>TRBD1|TRBJ1-2|.|TRBV28
TGTGCCAGCAGTGCCCAGAAGCACAGGGGAGCTAACTATGGCTACACCTTC
CASSAQKHRGANYGYTF
>.|TRBJ1-6|.|TRBV27
TGTGCCAGTGGGCAGTGGGGGCTTAGTTCACCCCTCCACTTT
CASGQWGLSSPLHF
>.|TRBJ1-5|.|TRBV20-1
TGCAGTGCTAGTGTGGTGAATCAGCCCCAGCATTTT
CSASVVNQPQHF
>TRBD1|TRBJ2-5|.|TRBV23-1
TGCGCCAGCAGTCACCCGGACAGGGGGGAAGAGACCCAGTACTTC
CASSHPDRGEETQYF
>.|TRBJ2-6|.|TRBV7-2
TGTGCCAGCAGCTTAGAGGGGACTGGTGGGGCCAACGTCCTGACTTTC
CASSLEGTGGANVLTF
>.|TRBJ2-7|.|TRBV9
TGTGCCAGCAGCGGGGAATCCTCCTACGAGCAGTACTTC
CASSGESSYEQYF
>.|TRBJ2-7|.|TRBV2
TGTGCCAGCAGTGAAGCAAGTTACGAGCAGTACTTC
CASSEASYEQYF
>.|TRBJ1-1|.|TRBV9
TGTGCCAGCTCGTGGGGGGCTATGAACACTGAAGCTTTCTTT
CASSWGAMNTEAFF
>TRBD1|TRBJ2-2|few|TRBV6-2/TRBV6-3
TGTGCCAGCAGCCTGACAGGGGCCAACACCGGGGAGCTGTTTTTT
CASSLTGANTGELFF
>TRBD1|TRBJ1-4|.|TRBV4-3
TGCGCCAGCAGCCAAGCGACAGGGAATGAAAAACTGTTTTTT
CASSQATGNEKLFF
>.|TRBJ1-2|.|TRBV20-1
TGCAGTGCTAGAGATCCCTATGGCTACACCTTC
CSARDPYGYTF
>.|TRBJ1-1|.|TRBV2
TGTGCCAGCAGATTCGGGACGGAGAACACTGAAGCTTTCTTT
CASRFGTENTEAFF
>TRBD2|TRBJ2-1|.|TRBV24-1
TGTGCCACCAGTGAAACAGGACTAGCGGGAGTTGAGCAGTTCTTC
CATSETGLAGVEQFF
>.|TRBJ1-2|few|TRBV2
TGTGCCAGCACTCCTAGGCAGTATGGCTACACCTTC
CASTPRQYGYTF
>.|TRBJ1-1|.|TRBV28
TGTGCCAGCAGTCACCCTGGGAACACTGAAGCTTTCTTT
CASSHPGNTEAFF
>.|TRBJ2-3|.|TRBV7-9
TGTGCCAGCAGCTTAGAAAACAAGGGATCAGGCACAGATACGCAGTATTTT
CASSLENKGSGTDTQYF
>.|TRBJ2-5|few|TRBV5-1
TGCGCCAGCAGGGTGGACAGCCAAGAGACCCAGTACTTC
CASRVDSQETQYF
>.|TRBJ2-3|.|TRBV11-2
TGTGCCAGCAGGAAGGGTCGCACAGATACGCAGTATTTT
CASRKGRTDTQYF
>.|TRBJ2-7|.|TRBV5-5
TGTGCCAGCAGCTTGGGCGCAGGGACCTACGAGCAGTACTTC
CASSLGAGTYEQYF
>.|TRBJ2-7|.|TRBV7-2
TGTGCCAGCAGCTTTGGGGGGGCGAAAGACGAGCAGTACTTC
CASSFGGAKDEQYF
>TRBD2|TRBJ2-1|.|TRBV4-3
TGCGCCAGCAGCCTCAGGACTAGCGGGGGAATCGATGAGCAGTTCTTC
CASSLRTSGGIDEQFF
>.|TRBJ2-7|.|TRBV3-1/TRBV3-2
TGTGCCAGCAGCCAAGATCGACTGGCTACCTACGAGCAGTACTTC
CASSQDRLATYEQYF
>.|TRBJ1-6|few|TRBV3-1/TRBV3-2
TGTGCCAGCAGCCAGGGACCGACGGCTTATGATTCACCCCTCCACTTT
CASSQGPTAYDSPLHF
>.|TRBJ1-4|.|TRBV5-6
TGTGCCAGCAGCTTGCTTTTCCTGAAGAGGGGGGGAGGTAATGAAAAACTGTTTTTT
CASSLLFLKRGGGNEKLFF
>.|TRBJ2-5|once|TRBV5-5
TGTGCCAGCAGCGCGGGACAGTGGGAAGAGACCCAGTACTTC
CASSAGQWEETQYF
>.|TRBJ1-1|.|TRBV29-1
TGCAGCGTCGCCCATGCCTTAGAAGCTTTCTTT
CSVAHALEAFF
>TRBD2|TRBJ2-7|.|TRBV9
TGTGCCAGCAGCGTAGTGGCGGGAGGCGAGCAGTACTTC
CASSVVAGGEQYF
>.|TRBJ2-3|.|TRBV4-1
TGCGCCAGCAGCCAAGGGCCTCCGACGGAACCCACAGATACGCAGTATTTT
CASSQGPPTEPTDTQYF
>.|TRBJ1-4|.|TRBV4-1
TGCGCCAGCAGCCCCTGGGACCTGAATGAAAAACTGTTTTTT
CASSPWDLNEKLFF
>.|TRBJ2-7|.|TRBV4-3
TGCGCCAGCAGCCAAGATTGGGGGGAGGAGCAGTACTTC
CASSQDWGEEQYF
>TRBD1|TRBJ2-2|.|TRBV14
TGTGCCAGCAGTCGGGACAGGTCGCACGGGGAGCTGTTTTTT
CASSRDRSHGELFF
>.|TRBJ1-6|.|TRBV28
TGTGCCAGCAGTTCCTCGTTGGGGAGTTATAATTCACCCCTCCACTTT
CASSSSLGSYNSPLHF